One sample yielded the 23 T cell receptor beta chains listed below, sequenced in a study of cytomegalovirus exposure and HLA in healthy donors. 13 Jbeta primers and 60 Vbeta primers were used for the PCR. Clones were sequenced by immunoSEQ multiplex PCR, and TCRdb holds only the in-frame ones, with some missing. There are 45,000 to 50,000 clones in the sample, with around a sixth held by the top ten. Sequencing used PBMCs. The receptors come from a male donor in good health and CMV-seronegative.

The V gene is TRBV29-1, the J gene TRBJ1-2; 8 bases are a match to TRBD1. The CDR3 spans 13 residues. Per the germline V gene, CDR1 is SQVTM and CDR2 is ANQGSEA. The V segment lost 7 bases and the J segment 0 bases; nucleotides outside the gene matches: 4. The CDR3 bases are TGCAGCGGCGGGACAGGATCTAACTATGGCTACACCTTC. Residues: CSGGTGSNYGYTF.

V and J are TRBV5-1 and TRBJ1-4, with TRBD1 matching 7 bases. The J segment lost 7 bases and the V segment lost 1 base, leaving 4 bases of the junction unmatched. The CDR3 is 14 amino acids. CDR1 is SGHRS, CDR2 YFSETQ, per germline. The CDR3 bases are TGCGCCAGCAGCTTGAGGTACAGGGGTGAAAAACTGTTTTTT. This gives the protein CASSLRYRGEKLFF.

The chain's CDR3 is CASSLGGRTDTQYF. The DNA for the CDR3 is TGCGCCAGCAGCTTGGGGGGGCGCACAGATACGCAGTATTTT. This chain links TRBV5-1 with TRBJ2-3, with a weak D call TRBD1 (6 bases). Germline loops: CDR1 SGHRS, CDR2 YFSETQ. Trimming shortened V by 0 bases and J by 1 base, and 6 bases separated the two germline ends. The CDR3 contains 14 residues.

J is TRBJ1-1 and V is TRBV5-1; D gene unclear. The CDR3 length is 14 residues. Germline lookup yields CDR1 SGHRS and CDR2 YFSETQ. The V end was cut by 2 bases, the J end by 1 base, with 9 bases between. The CDR3 coding sequence is TGCGCCAGCAGCTTTAGCCGGAAGAACACTGAAGCTTTCTTT. Translated: CASSFSRKNTEAFF.

This rearrangement joins TRBV25-1 to TRBJ2-5, with 8 bases identical to TRBD2. J gave up 2 bases and V 2 bases, and 7 bases lay outside the gene matches. The CDR3 totals 16 residues. In germline, CDR1 is MGHDK, CDR2 SYGVNS. The CDR3 loop is CASSEAGLARQETQYF. The CDR3 bases are TGTGCCAGCAGTGAAGCCGGACTAGCTAGGCAAGAGACCCAGTACTTC.

This sequence joins TRBV5-1 and TRBJ2-1; 9 nucleotides align to TRBD2. Germline CDR1 and CDR2: SGHRS and YFSETQ. The V segment lost 0 bases and the J segment 5 bases; nucleotides outside the gene matches: 6. This CDR3 spans 16 amino acids. CDR3 region: CASSLDGGGADNEQFF. The CDR3 nucleotides read TGCGCCAGCAGCTTGGATGGCGGGGGGGCCGACAATGAGCAGTTCTTC.

The CDR3 DNA reads as TGTGCCTGGAGTTCCTGGACTTTATCAGGGGGACGAAAACAAGAGACCCAGTACTTC. Protein product: CAWSSWTLSGGRKQETQYF. The chain recombines TRBV30 with TRBJ2-5; 7 nucleotides line up with TRBD1. The junction had 20 bases not matched to a gene; V was cut back by 2 bases and J by 2 bases. CDR1 is GTSNPN, CDR2 SVGIG, per germline (reference sequence). CDR3 length equals 19 residues.

This chain joins TRBV30 and TRBJ1-5; 9 bases are shared with TRBD1. V gave up 3 bases and J gave up 7 bases; unmatched junction bases: 7. Germline V lookup: CDR1 GTSNPN, CDR2 SVGIG (reference sequence). This CDR3 has 14 amino acids. CDR3 loop: CAWSPGQGWQPQHF. In DNA form, the CDR3 reads TGTGCCTGGAGCCCGGGACAGGGCTGGCAGCCCCAGCATTTT.

V gene TRBV30 combines with J gene TRBJ1-4; 8 bases map to TRBD1. The CDR3 is 14 residues long. V lost 0 bases to trimming and J lost 7 bases; unmatched junction nucleotides: 4. Germline CDR1 is GTSNPN and CDR2 is SVGIG (reference sequence). The CDR3 nucleotides are TGTGCCTGGAGTGTAGACAGGGGTGGTGAAAAACTGTTTTTT. Translation gives CAWSVDRGGEKLFF.

The chain uses TRBV19 and TRBJ2-7; perhaps TRBD2 as D (5 bases). V lost 3 bases and J 4 bases, leaving 13 bases between the germline ends. The CDR3 extends over 14 amino acids. Germline-derived CDR1 and CDR2 are LNHDA and SQIVND (reference sequence). CDR3 sequence (DNA): TGTGCCAGTAGTATCGATCCGGGAACGTACGAGCAGTACTTC. Its protein is CASSIDPGTYEQYF.

The genes are TRBV6-5 and TRBJ1-5, with D possibly being TRBD1 (6 bases). The germline gives CDR1 MNHEY, CDR2 SVGAGI. This CDR3 is built from 15 residues. With 8 bases removed from V and 2 bases from J, the gap between germline ends came to 16 bases. CDR3 sequence: CASQTGTMGNQPQHF. CDR3 in DNA: TGTGCCAGCCAGACAGGTACAATGGGCAATCAGCCCCAGCATTTT.

This chain links TRBV4-1 with TRBJ2-7; 8 bases line up with TRBD2. V shed 2 bases, J shed 4 bases, and the junction held 7 bases outside the gene matches. Germline-derived CDR1 and CDR2 are MGHRA and YSYEKL. The CDR3 is made up of 15 amino acids. The CDR3 coding sequence is TGCGCCAGCAGCCAACAACTAGCGGAGAATTACGAGCAGTACTTC. It codes for CASSQQLAENYEQYF.

The genes are TRBV7-2 and TRBJ2-7, with a tentative D call TRBD2 (5 bases). Germline values: CDR1 SGHTA, CDR2 FQGNSA. There are 15 residues in the CDR3. V lost 2 bases, J lost 4 bases, and 15 bases lay in between. CDR3 sequence: CASSLRRTGSYEQYF. CDR3 nucleotide sequence: TGTGCCAGCAGCTTAAGACGGACGGGGAGTTACGAGCAGTACTTC.

This CDR3 reads CASSSPGQGAYEQYF. The CDR3 region has the DNA TGCGCCAGCAGCTCCCCCGGACAGGGGGCCTACGAGCAGTACTTC. This chain connects TRBV5-1 to TRBJ2-7, with 10 bases lining up with TRBD1. In germline, CDR1 is SGHRS, CDR2 YFSETQ. This CDR3 is built from 15 residues. Losses at the gene ends were 3 bases for V and 2 bases for J; bases not matched to a gene: 5. The variable domain in full, completed from reference TRBV5-1 and TRBJ2-7, reads KAGVTQTPRYLIKTRGQQVTLSCSPISGHRSVSWYQQTPGQGLQFLFEYFSETQRNKGNFPGRFSGRQFSNSRSEMNVSTLELGDSALYLCASSSPGQGAYEQYFGPGTRLTVT.

This rearrangement joins TRBV13 to TRBJ2-7, with D possibly being TRBD1 (5 bases). The CDR3 totals 14 residues. Germline CDR1 is PRHDT and CDR2 is FYEKMQ (reference sequence). The V end was cut by 1 base, the J end by 5 bases, with 12 bases between. The chain's CDR3 is CASSLVRQSNEQYF. CDR3 bases: TGTGCCAGCAGCTTAGTCCGACAGTCCAACGAGCAGTACTTC.

This chain uses TRBV18 with TRBJ1-2; TRBD1 is a possible D gene (5 bases). Germline CDR1 reads KGHSH; CDR2 reads LQKENI. The CDR3 runs 17 residues. The germline V and J ends were trimmed by 2 bases and 4 bases, with 20 bases remaining between them. The CDR3 loop is CASSPRRTATTGYGYTF. CDR3 coding DNA: TGTGCCAGCTCACCAAGGCGGACGGCAACCACAGGCTATGGCTACACCTTC.

The chain couples TRBV25-1 to TRBJ1-1; D uncertain. The length of the CDR3 is 12 residues. CDR1 is MGHDK, CDR2 SYGVNS, per germline. Trimming left V 8 bases short and J 1 base short, with 8 bases between. The CDR3 sequence is CASQDWNTEAFF. The CDR3 DNA follows: TGTGCCAGCCAGGACTGGAACACTGAAGCTTTCTTT. Supplemented by reference TRBV25-1 and TRBJ1-1, the full variable domain reads EADIYQTPRYLVIGTGKKITLECSQTMGHDKMYWYQQDPGMELHLIHYSYGVNSTEKGDLSSESTVSRIRTEHFPLTLESARPSHTSQYLCASQDWNTEAFFGQGTRLTVV.

J is TRBJ2-1 and V is TRBV18; TRBD1 is a possible D gene (5 bases). The CDR3 has 14 amino acids. Germline V gene sequence: CDR1 KGHSH, CDR2 LQKENI. V lost 2 bases and J lost 6, with 11 bases in between. The CDR3 DNA sequence: TGTGCCAGCTCACCATACGGACAACCCAATGAGCAGTTCTTC. It translates to CASSPYGQPNEQFF.

V and J are TRBV13 and TRBJ2-2; D is undetermined. In germline, CDR1 is PRHDT, CDR2 FYEKMQ (reference sequence). The length of the CDR3 is 16 residues. With 4 bases removed from V and 0 bases from J, the gap between germline ends came to 12 bases. The CDR3 DNA is TGTGCCAGCAGCTCCGACATGTTCGCGAACACCGGGGAGCTGTTTTTT. Its protein product is CASSSDMFANTGELFF.

The V call is TRBV14, the J call TRBJ2-5; tentatively, D is TRBD2 (7 bases). Trimming removed 4 bases from V and 3 bases from J, with 15 bases in between. The germline V gene encodes CDR1 SGHDN and CDR2 FVKESK. The length of the CDR3 is 15 residues. As DNA, the CDR3 is TGTGCCAGCAGCCCCCGGGGGGCGCAAGAAGAGACCCAGTACTTC. Protein: CASSPRGAQEETQYF.

This rearrangement joins TRBV27 to TRBJ1-5; 9 positions match TRBD1. Germline CDR1 reads MNHEY; CDR2 reads SMNVEV (reference sequence). This CDR3 has 15 residues. The J segment lost 8 bases and the V segment lost 3 bases, leaving 8 bases of the junction unmatched. The CDR3 DNA reads TGTGCCAGCAGTTTTTTCGGGACAGGGTTGGAGCCCCAGCATTTT. As protein: CASSFFGTGLEPQHF.

As to this clone: The CDR3 end shows no conserved phenylalanine or tryptophan, and so a read error is likely. It is unclear where the CDR3 begins or ends on the DNA, so no DNA is shown, and the CDR3 is as TCRdb lists it. The chain carries TRBV7-9 and TRBJ2-3; TRBD1 is taken as the D call from the table, unchecked against the DNA. The germline CDR1 and CDR2 sequences are SEHNR and FQNEAQ (reference sequence). The CDR3 extends over 11 residues, inclusive of both ends. CDR3 sequence: CASSSAPQGLG.

This chain joins TRBV5-1 and TRBJ2-1, with a weak D call TRBD1 (5 bases). The germline gives CDR1 SGHRS, CDR2 YFSETQ. Trimming removed 0 bases at V and 5 bases at J, with 12 bases between. This CDR3 comprises 15 residues. This chain's CDR3 is CASSLGPAGNNEQFF. The CDR3 nucleotides are TGCGCCAGCAGCTTGGGACCGGCAGGGAACAATGAGCAGTTCTTC.